The 10 T cell receptor beta chains reported below all come from one sample, sequenced in a study of blood T cell repertoires in COVID-19. Assay used: immunoSEQ multiplex PCR; TCRdb lists only in-frame clones, some missing. This sample carries more than 400,000 clones, about nine tenths of them seen once, and the ten largest clones take 0.7%. Sample: PBMCs or T cells enriched from blood (not recorded which). These receptors came from a woman aged 18 to 35 who had recovered from COVID-19.

CDR3 sequence: CASSHRDRFYGYTF. CDR3 bases: TGTGCCAGCAGCCACCGGGACAGATTCTATGGCTACACCTTC. V gene TRBV6-5 combines with J gene TRBJ1-2, with 7 bases fitting TRBD1. The CDR3 loop spans 14 amino acids. V was clipped by 6 bases and J by 4 bases; unmatched bases: 8. Germline CDR1 reads MNHEY; CDR2 reads SVGAGI.

This clone has only a few counts. The chain has TRBV19 and TRBJ2-4, with a possible D match to TRBD2 (5 bases). The V and J ends lost 4 bases and 1 base respectively, with 14 bases between them. There are 16 residues in the CDR3. CDR1 and CDR2 (germline): LNHDA, SQIVND (reference sequence). CDR3 nucleotides: TGTGCCAGTAGTACGACCGGGATGGGGGCCAAAAACATTCAGTACTTC. Translation: CASSTTGMGAKNIQYF.

To note about this clone: Other DNA sequences in this specimen translate into the identical CDR3. The chain uses TRBV18 and TRBJ2-1, with 10 bases aligning to TRBD2. Losses at the gene ends were 2 bases for V and 6 bases for J; bases not matched to a gene: 4. The CDR3 covers 15 residues. Looked up from germline, CDR1 is KGHSH and CDR2 is LQKENI. The CDR3 loop is CASSPSASGGNEQFF. As DNA, the CDR3 is TGTGCCAGCTCACCATCGGCTAGCGGGGGCAATGAGCAGTTCTTC.

V gene TRBV6-1 combines with J gene TRBJ2-5, with TRBD1 matching over 7 bases. CDR1 is MNHNS and CDR2 is SASEGT in the germline V gene. J was trimmed by 4 bases and V by 1 base; bases with no gene match: 0. The CDR3 is 13 amino acids. In DNA, the CDR3 is TGTGCCAGCAGTGAAGGGGACAGAGAGACCCAGTACTTC. Amino acid sequence: CASSEGDRETQYF.

The gene calls are TRBV6-5 and TRBJ2-7; 9 nucleotides line up with TRBD1. The CDR3 is made up of 14 amino acids. Per the germline V gene, CDR1 is MNHEY and CDR2 is SVGAGI. The ends lost 7 bases at V and 6 bases at J; junction bases unmatched: 10. The CDR3 is CASTRTGDGSEQYF. The CDR3 nucleotides are TGTGCCAGCACCAGGACAGGGGATGGGAGCGAGCAGTACTTC.

The chain carries TRBV5-1 and TRBJ2-7, with 7 bases matching TRBD1. Germline lookup yields CDR1 SGHRS and CDR2 YFSETQ. The V gene end was trimmed by 2 bases and the J gene end by 2 bases; junction bases not matched to a gene: 4. This CDR3 has 14 amino acids. The CDR3 loop reads CASSLQGTTYEQYF. The CDR3 coding sequence is TGCGCCAGCAGCTTACAGGGGACCACCTACGAGCAGTACTTC. Based on the CDR3 plus reference TRBV5-1 and TRBJ2-7, the full variable domain is KAGVTQTPRYLIKTRGQQVTLSCSPISGHRSVSWYQQTPGQGLQFLFEYFSETQRNKGNFPGRFSGRQFSNSRSEMNVSTLELGDSALYLCASSLQGTTYEQYFGPGTRLTVT.

The V gene is TRBV2, the J gene TRBJ2-5; D gene uncertain. This CDR3 comprises 13 residues. Germline V gives CDR1 SNHLY, CDR2 FYNNEI. V lost 7 bases to trimming and J lost 1 base, with 10 bases between them. In nucleotides, the CDR3 is TGTGCCAGCACTCAGGCCCTCCAAGAGACCCAGTACTTC. Translation: CASTQALQETQYF.

The chain links TRBV6-5 to TRBJ1-3; tentative D call: TRBD1 (5 bases). The CDR3 is 14 amino acids. V was clipped by 6 bases and J by 0 bases, with 9 bases between them. CDR1 and CDR2 (germline): MNHEY, SVGAGI. CDR3 sequence (DNA): TGTGCCAGCAGCGCCAGGGACTCTGGAAACACCATATATTTT. This codes for CASSARDSGNTIYF.

This chain joins TRBV5-1 and TRBJ2-2; the D gene is possibly TRBD2 (6 bases). The CDR3 is made up of 15 amino acids. Germline V gene data show CDR1 as SGHRS and CDR2 as YFSETQ. Trimming pared 0 bases from V and 4 bases from J, leaving 10 bases between. The CDR3 sequence is CASSLGQAGTGELFF. The DNA for the CDR3 is TGCGCCAGCAGCTTGGGGCAAGCGGGCACCGGGGAGCTGTTTTTT.

This clone was counted once. This chain's CDR3 is CASRDNQPQHF. CDR3 coding DNA: TGTGCCAGTCGAGACAATCAGCCCCAGCATTTT. The chain links TRBV28 to TRBJ1-5; no clear D gene. Trimming took 9 bases from V and 3 from J, leaving 6 bases between them. In germline, CDR1 is MDHEN, CDR2 SYDVKM. The CDR3 contains 11 residues.